This T cell receptor (beta chain) was identified during a study of blood T cell repertoires in COVID-19. Background on the study: Donors in the United States, Italy and Spain gave samples during acute or convalescent COVID-19. PBMCs, B-cell-depleted T cells, or T cells were the source of the cDNA or gDNA that made up the material.

How the authors handled the data: Reference gene primers were amplified, and this amplification served to estimate nucleated cell counts. Profiled with immunoSEQ multiplex PCR; TCRdb holds only in-frame clones, not every one. Clone size and the V and J calls come from that table; the DNA yielded D and trimming. The sample yields about 300,000 clones, roughly 85% seen once. CDR3 size: 15 residues. Trimming cost V 2 bases and J 5 bases; bases outside gene matches: 9. Germline V gene sequence: CDR1 GTSNPN, CDR2 SVGIG (reference sequence). This rearrangement joins TRBV30 to TRBJ1-1, with 9 nucleotides matching TRBD1. The sequence was collected from a woman aged 45 to 65 who had recovered from COVID-19. The sequenced material came from PBMCs or T cells enriched from blood (not recorded which). In DNA, the CDR3 is TGTGCCTGGAGTCTGGGACAGGGAGGCGGAACTGAAGCTTTCTTT. Translating it yields CAWSLGQGGGTEAFF.